This TCR beta chain was sequenced during a study of shared clonotypes between healthy human individuals. Profiled with immunoSEQ multiplex PCR; TCRdb holds only in-frame clones, not every one. Of some 690,000 clones listed, 90% were seen once; the top ten hold 34%. This clone was detected only once. Trimming removed 4 bases from V and 3 bases from J; junction bases left unmatched: 6. The CDR3 is 13 residues long. Germline V gene data show CDR1 as GTSNPN and CDR2 as SVGIG (reference sequence). Healthy adults negative for HIV, lacking recent acute infections or vaccinations, served as donors. The sample taken for sequencing was memory CD8+ T cells from PBMCs. Subset reported: CD45RO+ cells pooled with CCR7-negative TemRA cells. The V and J genes are TRBV30 and TRBJ2-7, with 7 bases that match TRBD2. The TCR sequence derives from a man between 18 and 35 years old in good health. Some clones in this sample may be carry-over from other donors' samples. CDR3 DNA: TGTGCCTGGACCCCGGGAGGACACTACGAGCAGTACTTC. Translated, it gives CAWTPGGHYEQYF.